These 30 T cell receptor beta chains share one sample of origin, sequenced in a study of memory CD4+ T cells and cytomegalovirus serostatus. The sort gate was single viable CD3+CD4+CD8-CD45RO+ cells for memory CD4+ T cells. Produced via immunoSEQ multiplex PCR; TCRdb's table is partial and in-frame only. The sample has roughly 64,000 clones, approximately 77% seen once. The sequencing sample was made of memory CD4+ T cells from blood. These TCRs come from an adult in good health and CMV-seronegative.

The J gene is TRBJ1-4, the V gene TRBV2; D gene unclear. The V and J ends lost 4 bases and 3 bases respectively, with 15 bases between them. In germline, CDR1 is SNHLY, CDR2 FYNNEI. The CDR3 loop spans 16 amino acids. The CDR3 spells CASSARQPQANEKLFF. Written as DNA, the CDR3 is TGTGCCAGCAGTGCACGCCAGCCCCAAGCTAATGAAAAACTGTTTTTT.

The chain combines TRBV20-1 with TRBJ1-2, with D possibly TRBD1 on 6 matching bases. The germline V gene encodes CDR1 DFQATT and CDR2 SNEGSKA (reference sequence). Trimming cost V 6 bases and J 7 bases, with 12 bases left between them. This CDR3 comprises 11 residues. The CDR3 reads CSATGILGYTF. DNA for the CDR3: TGCAGTGCGACAGGTATTCTTGGCTACACCTTC.

This chain links TRBV19 with TRBJ1-5; D remains unclear. The CDR3 is made up of 12 amino acids. The ends were cut back, 7 bases at V and 0 bases at J, with 4 bases in the middle. CDR1 is LNHDA and CDR2 is SQIVND in the germline V gene (reference sequence). The CDR3 spells CASKSSNQPQHF. CDR3 nucleotides: TGTGCCAGTAAGAGTAGCAATCAGCCCCAGCATTTT.

The chain recombines TRBV5-4 with TRBJ1-3; D may be TRBD1 (5 bases). Germline V CDR1 and CDR2: SGHNT, YYREEE (reference sequence). The CDR3 runs 19 residues. Between the trimmed V and J ends, which lost 0 bases and 4 bases, there was a span of 23 bases. CDR3 sequence reads: CASSLGGGFSGPEGNTIYF. The CDR3 coding sequence is TGTGCCAGCAGCTTGGGGGGGGGATTTTCCGGACCTGAGGGAAACACCATATATTTT.

This chain joins TRBV10-3 and TRBJ2-2; TRBD2 might be the D (6 bases). Germline CDR1 reads ENHRY; CDR2 reads SYGVKD. Trimming shortened V by 4 bases and J by 6 bases, and 18 bases separated the two germline ends. There are 16 residues in the CDR3. As DNA, the CDR3 is TGTGCCATCAGTGTAGGTGGGACTCCGTTTTCCGGGGAGCTGTTTTTT. Translated, it gives CAISVGGTPFSGELFF.

There are many counts of this clone. V usage is TRBV4-3 and J usage is TRBJ2-7; 7 nucleotides agree with TRBD2. CDR1 is LGHNA, CDR2 YSLEER, per germline. The CDR3 is made up of 14 amino acids. V lost 5 bases to trimming and J lost 3 bases; unmatched junction nucleotides: 7. The CDR3 region has the DNA TGCGCCAGCAGCAAGGGCCCTAGCGGCTACGAGCAGTACTTC. Protein sequence: CASSKGPSGYEQYF.

The chain joins TRBV11-2 to TRBJ2-1, with 11 bases lining up with TRBD2. The CDR3 extends over 15 amino acids. Germline loops: CDR1 SGHAT, CDR2 FQNNGV. With 5 bases clipped from V and 4 bases from J, the junction kept 4 bases outside the gene matches. In DNA form, the CDR3 reads TGTGCCAGCAGCCCGGGACTAGCGGTGTACAATGAGCAGTTCTTC. Translation: CASSPGLAVYNEQFF. The full variable domain, in which reference TRBV11-2 and TRBJ2-1 provide the parts outside the CDR3, is EAGVAQSPRYKIIEKRQSVAFWCNPISGHATLYWYQQILGQGPKLLIQFQNNGVVDDSQLPKDRFSAERLKGVDSTLKIQPAKLEDSAVYLCASSPGLAVYNEQFFGPGTRLTVL.

This clone occurred a few times. The rearrangement uses TRBV19 and TRBJ2-7; 11 bases fit TRBD1. CDR1 and CDR2 from the germline V gene are LNHDA and SQIVND (reference sequence). V trimming: 5 bases; J trimming: 7 bases; junction bases outside the gene matches: 13. This CDR3 has 16 residues. The DNA for the CDR3 is TGTGCCAGTAGTGCAATGGGGACAGGGGGGAACTGGGAGCAGTACTTC. Its translation: CASSAMGTGGNWEQYF.

V usage is TRBV18 and J usage is TRBJ2-5; the match to TRBD1 covers 11 bases. Germline V lookup: CDR1 KGHSH, CDR2 LQKENI. V lost 2 bases and J lost 4; bases outside the gene matches: 3. This CDR3 is built from 15 residues. In DNA form, the CDR3 reads TGTGCCAGCTCACCAACCGGGACAGGGGGAGAGACCCAGTACTTC. Its protein product is CASSPTGTGGETQYF.

With regard to this clone: Germline is not matched at one junction end, which may reflect a read error. The sample holds other DNA sequences that translate to the same CDR3. The CDR3 DNA reads as TGTGCCAGCAGTGAGGCGTTTGAAAAGCTGTTTTTT. It yields the protein CASSEAFEKLFF. The chain recombines TRBV25-1 with TRBJ1-4; no firm D call. CDR3 size: 12 residues. Germline CDR1 MGHDK, CDR2 SYGVNS.

The genes are TRBV28 and TRBJ2-2; D tentatively reads TRBD1 or TRBD2 (5 bases each). V lost 6 bases and J 0 bases, leaving 20 bases between the germline ends. The CDR3 runs to 18 residues. Germline CDR1 is MDHEN and CDR2 is SYDVKM. The CDR3 loop reads CASSSWGTVGTNTGELFF. CDR3 DNA: TGTGCCAGCAGCTCCTGGGGGACGGTCGGTACGAACACCGGGGAGCTGTTTTTT.

The rearrangement joins TRBV29-1 to TRBJ1-3; D is possibly TRBD1 (5 bases). Germline V lookup: CDR1 SQVTM, CDR2 ANQGSEA. The CDR3 loop spans 15 amino acids. V was trimmed by 7 bases and J by 2 bases, leaving 18 bases between them. This CDR3 is CSGKRGSGPGNTIYF. CDR3 DNA: TGCAGCGGGAAAAGGGGCTCGGGGCCTGGAAACACCATATATTTT.

This clone was detected once. The chain employs TRBV14 and TRBJ1-1, with a weak D call TRBD1 (6 bases). The V end was cut by 0 bases, the J end by 9 bases, with 11 bases between. This CDR3 has 13 residues. The germline CDR1 and CDR2 sequences are SGHDN and FVKESK. CDR3 loop: CASSQDLGGQAFF. The CDR3 nucleotides are TGTGCCAGCAGCCAAGATCTTGGGGGCCAAGCTTTCTTT.

The chain employs TRBV9 and TRBJ2-1; a weak D match, TRBD2 (5 bases). The V and J ends lost 4 bases and 0 bases respectively, with 17 bases between them. This CDR3 region has 17 residues. Germline CDR1 reads SGDLS; CDR2 reads YYNGEE. The CDR3 reads CASSQLLAPSSYNEQFF. The CDR3 DNA sequence: TGTGCCAGCAGCCAGCTCCTAGCCCCAAGCTCCTACAATGAGCAGTTCTTC.

The J gene is TRBJ2-1, the V gene TRBV27; D might be TRBD1 or TRBD2, each matching 6 bases. The CDR3 consists of 15 residues. Looked up from germline, CDR1 is MNHEY and CDR2 is SMNVEV (reference sequence). The V gene lost 5 bases and the J gene lost 8 bases, with 19 bases spanning the gap. CDR3 sequence reads: CASSIQGGVGDEQFF. The CDR3 DNA is TGTGCCAGCAGTATACAGGGAGGAGTGGGCGATGAGCAGTTCTTC.

The sample holds a few counts of this clone. The chain uses TRBV10-3 and TRBJ1-2, with 9 bases lining up with TRBD1. The CDR3 has 16 amino acids. Unmatched junction bases numbered 14, after V lost 6 bases and J lost 6 bases. Germline values: CDR1 ENHRY, CDR2 SYGVKD. The CDR3 is CAIRGDREFMYDGYTF. The DNA of the CDR3 is TGTGCCATCAGGGGGGACAGGGAGTTTATGTATGATGGCTACACCTTC.

This chain joins TRBV5-1 and TRBJ1-2; 8 bases match TRBD1. Germline V lookup: CDR1 SGHRS, CDR2 YFSETQ. CDR3 length: 15 residues. J lost 6 bases, V lost 3 bases, and 10 bases had no gene match. The CDR3 sequence: CASSSTGQVEDGYTF. The CDR3 region has the DNA TGCGCCAGCAGCTCAACGGGACAGGTGGAGGATGGCTACACCTTC. Full variable domain (outside the CDR3, taken from reference TRBV5-1 and TRBJ1-2): KAGVTQTPRYLIKTRGQQVTLSCSPISGHRSVSWYQQTPGQGLQFLFEYFSETQRNKGNFPGRFSGRQFSNSRSEMNVSTLELGDSALYLCASSSTGQVEDGYTFGSGTRLTVV.

This sequence joins TRBV7-6 and TRBJ2-1, with 10 bases matching TRBD2. V shed 1 base and J 8 bases; nucleotides not matched to a gene: 5. In germline, CDR1 is SGHVS, CDR2 FNYEAQ. The CDR3 totals 15 residues. CDR3 region: CASSLESAGGHEQFF. The CDR3 DNA follows: TGTGCCAGCAGCTTAGAATCAGCGGGAGGGCATGAGCAGTTCTTC.

The chain uses TRBV2 and TRBJ2-7; D remains unclear. Trimming shortened V by 11 bases and J by 0 bases, and 11 bases separated the two germline ends. This CDR3 is 12 amino acids long. Per germline, CDR1 SNHLY and CDR2 FYNNEI. The DNA for the CDR3 is TGTGCCGGGCTTACGAACTCCTACGAGCAGTACTTC. Residues: CAGLTNSYEQYF.

This chain connects TRBV2 to TRBJ2-7; D remains ambiguous. The germline V and J ends were trimmed by 2 bases and 3 bases, with 17 bases remaining between them. The germline gives CDR1 SNHLY, CDR2 FYNNEI. The CDR3 is 16 amino acids. CDR3 nucleotide sequence: TGTGCCAGCAGTGAACCGGGCGGCCATGCCGGCTACGAGCAGTACTTC. It is translated as CASSEPGGHAGYEQYF.

CDR3: CSVGTGGSGTEAFF. The DNA for the CDR3 is TGCAGCGTTGGAACCGGGGGGTCGGGCACTGAAGCTTTCTTT. The chain uses TRBV29-1 and TRBJ1-1; maybe TRBD1 (5 bases). The germline gives CDR1 SQVTM, CDR2 ANQGSEA. Trimming cost V 4 bases and J 4 bases, with 16 bases left between them. The length of the CDR3 is 14 residues.

The chain links TRBV5-1 to TRBJ1-4, with unresolved D. Trimming left V 0 bases short and J 7 bases short, with 16 bases between. CDR3 length: 16 amino acids. From germline, CDR1 is SGHRS and CDR2 YFSETQ. The CDR3 region has the DNA TGCGCCAGCAGCTTGGCCGTGCAGGCCCTTGGTGAAAAACTGTTTTTT. Translating gives CASSLAVQALGEKLFF.

The J gene is TRBJ2-7, the V gene TRBV27, with D maybe TRBD2 (5 bases). The germline V gene encodes CDR1 MNHEY and CDR2 SMNVEV (reference sequence). The CDR3 consists of 14 residues. The ends were cut back, 5 bases at V and 0 bases at J, with 11 bases in the middle. CDR3 sequence reads: CASSQSGYSYEQYF. The CDR3 DNA reads as TGTGCCAGCAGTCAGTCGGGATACTCCTACGAGCAGTACTTC.

The genes are TRBV4-2 and TRBJ2-3, with 7 bases lining up with TRBD2. Germline V CDR1 and CDR2: LGHNA, YNFKEQ. V was clipped by 1 base and J by 2 bases; unmatched bases: 12. The CDR3 runs to 18 residues. CDR3 in amino acids: CASSQAVMGLLSTDTQYF. For the CDR3, the DNA is TGTGCCAGCAGCCAAGCGGTGATGGGACTATTATCCACAGATACGCAGTATTTT.

The J gene is TRBJ2-7, the V gene TRBV10-2; possibly TRBD2 for D (5 bases). The germline V and J ends were trimmed by 6 bases and 1 base, with 13 bases remaining between them. Germline assignment: CDR1 WSHSY and CDR2 SAAADI. The CDR3 totals 14 residues. CDR3 coding DNA: TGCGCCAGCAGGGAGGACCACAATTCCTACGAGCAGTACTTC. Translated, it gives CASREDHNSYEQYF.

The rearrangement links TRBV7-2 to TRBJ1-5; TRBD1 matches at 10 bases. The CDR3 length is 15 residues. V gave up 2 bases and J gave up 6 bases; unmatched junction bases: 4. Germline V gene sequence: CDR1 SGHTA, CDR2 FQGNSA. CDR3 sequence (DNA): TGTGCCAGCAGCTTAAGAGACAGGGGGCTTCAGCCCCAGCATTTT. Residues: CASSLRDRGLQPQHF.

This clone was detected only a few times. The chain links TRBV5-6 to TRBJ1-1; D not resolved. V dropped 4 bases and J dropped 2 bases, with 9 bases sitting between them. The CDR3 sequence is 13 residues long. The germline gives CDR1 SGHDT, CDR2 YYEEEE. CDR3: CASSVGSNTEAFF. Here the CDR3 DNA reads TGTGCCAGCAGCGTAGGGTCCAACACTGAAGCTTTCTTT.

The J gene is TRBJ1-1, the V gene TRBV20-1; TRBD1 might be the D (5 bases). V lost 4 bases and J 7 bases, leaving 10 bases between the germline ends. CDR3 size: 11 residues. Germline lookup yields CDR1 DFQATT and CDR2 SNEGSKA (reference sequence). The DNA for the CDR3 is TGCAGTGCTAACAGGCAACTTGAAGCTTTCTTT. Translation gives CSANRQLEAFF.

The V gene is TRBV27, the J gene TRBJ1-2, with D possibly TRBD1 on 5 matching bases. The CDR3 sequence is 12 residues long. The germline V gene has CDR1 MNHEY and CDR2 SMNVEV (reference sequence). Trimming cost V 6 bases and J 10 bases, with 15 bases left between them. The CDR3 region is CASRWGGTDYTF. CDR3 sequence (DNA): TGTGCCAGCAGATGGGGGGGGACGGACTACACCTTC.

The DNA for the CDR3 is TGTGCCAGCAGTGAATTAACAGCGCTCTACGAGCAGTACTTC. Translation: CASSELTALYEQYF. The V call is TRBV6-1, the J call TRBJ2-7; D remains unclear. Trimming shortened V by 2 bases and J by 3 bases, and 11 bases separated the two germline ends. CDR1 is MNHNS and CDR2 is SASEGT in the germline V gene. The CDR3 totals 14 residues.